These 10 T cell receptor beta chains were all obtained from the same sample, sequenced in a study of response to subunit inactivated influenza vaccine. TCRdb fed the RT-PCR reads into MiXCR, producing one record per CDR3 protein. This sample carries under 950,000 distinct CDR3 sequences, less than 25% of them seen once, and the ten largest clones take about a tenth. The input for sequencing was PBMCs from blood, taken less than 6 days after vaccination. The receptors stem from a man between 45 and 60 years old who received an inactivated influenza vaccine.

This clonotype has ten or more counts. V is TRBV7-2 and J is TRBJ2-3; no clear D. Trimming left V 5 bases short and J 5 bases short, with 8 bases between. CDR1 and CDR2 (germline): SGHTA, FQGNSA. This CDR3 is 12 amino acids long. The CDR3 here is CASSPFRDTQYF. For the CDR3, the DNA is TGTGCCAGCAGCCCCTTCCGAGATACGCAGTATTTT.

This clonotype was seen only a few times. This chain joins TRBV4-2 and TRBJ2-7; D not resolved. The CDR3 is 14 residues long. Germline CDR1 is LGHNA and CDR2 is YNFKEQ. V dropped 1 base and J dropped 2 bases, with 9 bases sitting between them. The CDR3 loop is CASSQVGAPYEQYF. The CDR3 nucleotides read TGTGCCAGCAGCCAAGTAGGAGCACCCTACGAGCAGTACTTC.

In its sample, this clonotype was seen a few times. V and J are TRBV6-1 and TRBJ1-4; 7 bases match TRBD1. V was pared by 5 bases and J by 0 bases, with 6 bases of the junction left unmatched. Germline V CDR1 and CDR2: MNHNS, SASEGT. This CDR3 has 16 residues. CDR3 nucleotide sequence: TGTGCCAGCAGTCTAACAGGGGCCCCAACTAATGAAAAACTGTTTTTT. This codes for CASSLTGAPTNEKLFF.

CDR3 sequence reads: CASSQGVWDQETQYF. CDR3 bases: TGTGCCAGCAGCCAGGGAGTCTGGGACCAAGAGACCCAGTACTTC. This chain uses TRBV9 with TRBJ2-5, with D possibly called TRBD1 or TRBD2 (5 bases each). This CDR3 has 15 residues. V lost 4 bases to trimming and J lost 0 bases, with 13 bases between them. Germline lookup yields CDR1 SGDLS and CDR2 YYNGEE.

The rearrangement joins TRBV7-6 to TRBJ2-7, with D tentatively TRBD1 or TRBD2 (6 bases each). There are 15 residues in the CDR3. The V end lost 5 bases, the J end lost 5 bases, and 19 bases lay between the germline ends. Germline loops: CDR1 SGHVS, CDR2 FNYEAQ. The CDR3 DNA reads TGTGCCAGCAGCGCCTCGGGGGCAGCCCTGGACGAGCAGTACTTC. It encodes CASSASGAALDEQYF.

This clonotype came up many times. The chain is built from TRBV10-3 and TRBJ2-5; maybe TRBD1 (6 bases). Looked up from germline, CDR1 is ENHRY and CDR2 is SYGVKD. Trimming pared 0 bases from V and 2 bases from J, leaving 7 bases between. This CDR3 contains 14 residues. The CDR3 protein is CAISESGQQETQYF. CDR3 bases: TGTGCCATCAGTGAGTCGGGACAACAAGAGACCCAGTACTTC.

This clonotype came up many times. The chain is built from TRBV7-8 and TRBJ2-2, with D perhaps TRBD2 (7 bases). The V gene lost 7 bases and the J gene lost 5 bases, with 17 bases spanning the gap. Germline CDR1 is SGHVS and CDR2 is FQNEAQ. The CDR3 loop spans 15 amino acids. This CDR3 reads CASTQRGGGTGELFF. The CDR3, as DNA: TGTGCCAGCACGCAGCGAGGGGGGGGGACCGGGGAGCTGTTTTTT.

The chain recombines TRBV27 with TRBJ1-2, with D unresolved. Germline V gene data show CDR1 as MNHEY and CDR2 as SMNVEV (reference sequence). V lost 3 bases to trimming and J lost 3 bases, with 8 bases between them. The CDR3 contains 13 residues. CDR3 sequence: CASSFSDDYGYTF. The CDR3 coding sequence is TGTGCCAGCAGTTTTTCGGACGACTATGGCTACACCTTC.

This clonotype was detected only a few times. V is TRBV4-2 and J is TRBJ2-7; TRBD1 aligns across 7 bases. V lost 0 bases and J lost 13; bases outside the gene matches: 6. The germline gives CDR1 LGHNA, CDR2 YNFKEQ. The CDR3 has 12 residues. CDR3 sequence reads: CASSQEQGKYYF. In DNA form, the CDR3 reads TGTGCCAGCAGCCAAGAACAGGGGAAGTATTACTTC.

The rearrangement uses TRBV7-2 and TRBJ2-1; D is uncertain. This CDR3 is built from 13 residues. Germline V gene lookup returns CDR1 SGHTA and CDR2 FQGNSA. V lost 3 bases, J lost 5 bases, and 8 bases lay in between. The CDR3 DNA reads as TGTGCCAGCAGCTTCCGTGGGGACAATGAGCAGTTCTTC. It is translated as CASSFRGDNEQFF.